One and the same sample provided the 18 T cell receptor beta chains below, sequenced in a study of blood T cell repertoires in COVID-19. Using immunoSEQ multiplex PCR, the repertoire was profiled, and TCRdb retains in-frame clones only, with some absent. The sample gives 13,000 to 15,000 clones, around 82% of which show up once; around 23% is in the top ten. The sequenced material came from peripheral blood. The receptor set was obtained from a woman aged 60 to 75 with acute or convalescent COVID-19.

This chain links TRBV7-2 with TRBJ2-3; 7 nucleotides line up with TRBD1. Germline V gene lookup returns CDR1 SGHTA and CDR2 FQGNSA. The CDR3 totals 15 residues. Trimming took 4 bases from V and 2 from J; bases not matched to a gene: 6. CDR3 sequence: CASSSGGTDTDTQYF. CDR3 bases: TGTGCCAGCAGCTCCGGTGGGACAGACACAGATACGCAGTATTTT.

This clone was seen a handful of times. The chain joins TRBV6-6 to TRBJ2-2; tentative D call: TRBD2 (5 bases). CDR3 length: 11 amino acids. Germline V gene sequence: CDR1 MNHNY, CDR2 SVGAGI (reference sequence). V lost 7 bases to trimming and J lost 9 bases, with 9 bases between them. CDR3 bases: TGTGCCAGCAACGGGAAGAGGGAGCTGTTTTTT. It yields the protein CASNGKRELFF.

The CDR3 nucleotides read TGTGCCAGCAACGATTGGTCCAGTTTGAATGAGCAGTTCTTC. Translation: CASNDWSSLNEQFF. The V call is TRBV7-2, the J call TRBJ2-1; unclear D gene. CDR1 and CDR2 from the germline V gene are SGHTA and FQGNSA. Trimming removed 7 bases at V and 7 bases at J, with 17 bases between. This CDR3 has 14 residues.

This clone is a singleton in its sample. The J gene is TRBJ2-1, the V gene TRBV5-1; 9 nucleotides match TRBD2. The CDR3 covers 16 residues. The V gene's germline CDR1 is SGHRS and CDR2 YFSETQ. The V and J ends lost 0 bases and 7 bases, in that order; junction bases with no gene match: 8. The CDR3 nucleotides read TGCGCCAGCAGCTTGGCCCCGGCGGGAGGGGGAAATGAGCAGTTCTTC. Protein: CASSLAPAGGGNEQFF.

The V gene is TRBV5-1, the J gene TRBJ2-1; TRBD1 might be the D (7 bases). The CDR3 has 13 residues. With 4 bases removed from V and 7 bases from J, the gap between germline ends came to 12 bases. Germline-derived CDR1 and CDR2 are SGHRS and YFSETQ. The CDR3 nucleotides are TGCGCCAGCAGCGGCGGGACAGTAAATGAGCAGTTCTTC. It encodes CASSGGTVNEQFF.

The V and J genes are TRBV6-2 or TRBV6-3 and TRBJ2-2, with 8 bases that match TRBD1. The CDR3 extends over 15 amino acids. Trimming removed 4 bases from V and 7 bases from J; junction bases left unmatched: 8. CDR1 is MNHEY, CDR2 SVGEGT, per germline. CDR3 DNA sequence: TGTGCCAGCAGTTGGGGGTCAGGGGGCTTCGGGGAGCTGTTTTTT. It is translated as CASSWGSGGFGELFF.

The CDR3 is CASSLYYEQYF. The CDR3 nucleotides read TGTGCCAGCAGCTTATACTACGAGCAGTACTTC. This chain uses TRBV25-1 with TRBJ2-7, with no clear D. From germline, CDR1 is MGHDK and CDR2 SYGVNS. The V end lost 6 bases, the J end lost 3 bases, and 6 bases lay between the germline ends. The CDR3 totals 11 residues.

V gene TRBV6-2 or TRBV6-3 combines with J gene TRBJ2-1; TRBD2 aligns across 9 bases. Germline V gene data show CDR1 as MNHEY and CDR2 as SVGEGT. This CDR3 is built from 14 residues. Trimming removed 7 bases from V and 8 bases from J; junction bases left unmatched: 9. The CDR3 loop is CASNPLREGDEQFF. The CDR3 DNA sequence: TGTGCCAGCAACCCTTTGCGGGAGGGAGATGAGCAGTTCTTC.

The rearrangement joins TRBV5-1 to TRBJ2-7; the match to TRBD1 covers 11 bases. Germline-derived CDR1 and CDR2 are SGHRS and YFSETQ. Trimming took 3 bases from V and 7 from J; bases not matched to a gene: 9. This CDR3 has 15 amino acids. This CDR3 is CASSYLSGQGAEQYF. The CDR3 DNA is TGCGCCAGCAGCTATCTTTCCGGACAGGGGGCTGAGCAGTACTTC.

This chain connects TRBV6-5 to TRBJ1-3; D remains ambiguous. The germline V gene encodes CDR1 MNHEY and CDR2 SVGAGI. Trimming pared 0 bases from V and 4 bases from J, leaving 10 bases between. The length of the CDR3 is 15 residues. This CDR3 reads CASSYSSGRGNTIYF. The CDR3 DNA sequence: TGTGCCAGCAGTTACTCGTCGGGAAGAGGAAACACCATATATTTT.

The J gene is TRBJ1-2, the V gene TRBV5-1; weak D call: TRBD1 (5 bases). CDR1 SGHRS and CDR2 YFSETQ come from the germline V gene. Trimming left V 4 bases short and J 3 bases short, with 16 bases between. This CDR3 has 15 residues. CDR3 DNA sequence: TGCGCCAGCAGCCCAGGCTGGTTCAGGGACTATGGCTACACCTTC. Translating it yields CASSPGWFRDYGYTF.

The chain has TRBV4-1 and TRBJ1-1, with TRBD1 as a possible D gene (5 bases). V lost 4 bases and J 2 bases, leaving 17 bases between the germline ends. Germline V gives CDR1 MGHRA, CDR2 YSYEKL. The CDR3 length is 16 residues. The CDR3 nucleotides are TGCGCCAGCAGCCCAGTCGGCGGGGGGGAAAACACTGAAGCTTTCTTT. This sequence encodes CASSPVGGGENTEAFF.

V gene TRBV7-2 combines with J gene TRBJ2-1; no reliable D call. Germline loops: CDR1 SGHTA, CDR2 FQGNSA. The CDR3 contains 11 residues. V was clipped by 6 bases and J by 9 bases, with 9 bases between them. The CDR3, as DNA: TGTGCCAGCAGTGACCCGGGTGAGCAGTTCTTC. Its translation: CASSDPGEQFF.

This chain joins TRBV3-1 (or the pseudogene TRBV3-2) and TRBJ2-3; D not resolved. The CDR3 sequence is 14 residues long. V lost 2 bases to trimming and J lost 4 bases, with 10 bases between them. The germline V gene has CDR1 LGHDT and CDR2 YNNKEL (reference sequence). The CDR3 protein is CASSQSLVADTQYF. The CDR3 region has the DNA TGTGCCAGCAGCCAATCTCTAGTTGCAGATACGCAGTATTTT.

As regards this clone: Within the sample, other DNA sequences also encode this same CDR3. This chain's CDR3 is CASSPDRVTGELFF. The CDR3 DNA reads TGTGCCAGCTCACCAGACAGGGTCACCGGGGAGCTGTTTTTT. This chain uses TRBV18 with TRBJ2-2; 7 bases agree with TRBD1. The CDR3 runs to 14 residues. From germline, CDR1 is KGHSH and CDR2 LQKENI. After removal of 2 bases from V and 4 bases from J, the junction contained 1 base not matched to a gene.

This chain connects TRBV7-9 to TRBJ2-1, with D tentatively TRBD1 (5 bases). The germline V gene encodes CDR1 SEHNR and CDR2 FQNEAQ (reference sequence). V was clipped by 1 base and J by 9 bases, with 7 bases between them. The CDR3 totals 12 residues. In nucleotides, the CDR3 is TGTGCCAGCAGCTTAGGAAGGGGTGAGCAGTTCTTC. It specifies CASSLGRGEQFF.

CDR3 nucleotide sequence: TGTGCCAGCAGTGACCCTAATGGCAATGAGCAGTTCTTC. Translation: CASSDPNGNEQFF. The rearrangement links TRBV2 to TRBJ2-1; D unclear. V lost 3 bases, J lost 6 bases, and 9 bases lay in between. CDR3 size: 13 residues. Germline V CDR1 and CDR2: SNHLY, FYNNEI.

The chain carries TRBV2 and TRBJ2-7, with 7 nucleotides matching TRBD1. The ends lost 3 bases at V and 0 bases at J; junction bases unmatched: 11. This CDR3 comprises 17 residues. Germline loops: CDR1 SNHLY, CDR2 FYNNEI. The CDR3 bases are TGTGCCAGCAGTGATTCGGGGCTCAGGGACAGCTCCTACGAGCAGTACTTC. The encoded protein is CASSDSGLRDSSYEQYF.